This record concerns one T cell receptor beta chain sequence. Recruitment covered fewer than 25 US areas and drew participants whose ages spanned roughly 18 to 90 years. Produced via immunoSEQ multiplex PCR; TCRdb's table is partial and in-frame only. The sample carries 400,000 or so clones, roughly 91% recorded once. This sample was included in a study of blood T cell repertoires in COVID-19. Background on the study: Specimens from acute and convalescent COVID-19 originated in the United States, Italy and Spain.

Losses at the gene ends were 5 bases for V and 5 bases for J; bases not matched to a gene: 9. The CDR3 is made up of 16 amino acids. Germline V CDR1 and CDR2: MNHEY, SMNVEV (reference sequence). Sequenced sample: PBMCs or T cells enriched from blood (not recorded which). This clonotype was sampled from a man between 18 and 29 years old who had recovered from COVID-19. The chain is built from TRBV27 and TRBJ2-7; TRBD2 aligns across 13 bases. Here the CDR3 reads CASSPRTSGRPNEQYF. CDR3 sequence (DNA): TGTGCCAGCAGTCCCCGGACTAGCGGGAGACCCAACGAGCAGTACTTC.